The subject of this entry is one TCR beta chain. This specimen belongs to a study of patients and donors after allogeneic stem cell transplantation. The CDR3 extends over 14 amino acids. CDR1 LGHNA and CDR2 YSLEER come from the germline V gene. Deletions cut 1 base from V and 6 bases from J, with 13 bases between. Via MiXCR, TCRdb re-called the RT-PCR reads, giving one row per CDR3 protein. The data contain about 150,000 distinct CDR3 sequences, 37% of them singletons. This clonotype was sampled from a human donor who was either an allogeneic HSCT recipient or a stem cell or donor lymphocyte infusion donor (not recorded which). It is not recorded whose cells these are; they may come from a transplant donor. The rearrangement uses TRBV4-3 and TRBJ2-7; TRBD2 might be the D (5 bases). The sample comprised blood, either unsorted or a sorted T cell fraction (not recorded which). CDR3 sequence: CASSQGTGRFEQYF. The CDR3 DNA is TGCGCCAGCAGCCAAGGGACTGGTCGCTTCGAGCAGTACTTC.